This T cell receptor (beta chain) was documented in a study of T cells in Graves' hyperthyroidism and ophthalmopathy. Study-level results: Ophthalmopathy cases were set apart from stable hyperthyroidism by a 13 V-J model.

This clonotype showed up just once. As yet, its antigen is unknown. It was 8 to 10 ml of fresh peripheral blood that supplied the PBMCs. With 5 bases removed from V and 1 base from J, the gap between germline ends came to 12 bases. This CDR3 spans 15 amino acids. The source material, RNA transcripts, was used to amplify TCR beta CDR3 regions. A set of HTBI primers served as the primers for a first-round RT-PCR of the TCR CDR3. TCRdb called the multiplex PCR reads again in MiXCR, with one record for every CDR3 protein. This repertoire shows 620,000 or so distinct CDR3 sequences, about 14% found once; its top ten account for 9.5% to 15%.

Sequencing was carried out using blood. This TCR came from a woman between 45 and 60 years old with Graves' ophthalmopathy. This chain joins TRBV12-3 or TRBV12-4 and TRBJ2-4; weak D call: TRBD1 (5 bases). The CDR3 sequence is CASSRTGAAKNIQYF. CDR3 bases: TGTGCCAGCAGTAGAACAGGTGCCGCCAAAAACATTCAGTACTTC.